This paragraph reports one T cell receptor (beta chain). Its target is not known. These data are taken from a study of cytomegalovirus exposure and HLA in healthy donors. Vbeta (60) and Jbeta (13) primers were used in the PCR. Generated by immunoSEQ multiplex PCR, the TCRdb table keeps only in-frame clones and is missing some. The sample holds 130,000 to 150,000 clones, roughly 75% seen once. Overall study results and limits: It has been reported that TCR beta sequences accurately predicted the HLA-A and HLA-B alleles of most subjects. Sequencing likely produced, as an artifact, a cluster of highly shared sequence variants.

The CDR3 consists of 15 residues. The ends lost 3 bases at V and 6 bases at J; junction bases unmatched: 9. Germline loops: CDR1 MNHEY, CDR2 SMNVEV (reference sequence). This clonotype originated in a female donor in good health and CMV-seronegative. The V call is TRBV27, the J call TRBJ2-7, with 9 positions matching TRBD1. Sequencing used PBMCs. CDR3 sequence (DNA): TGTGCCAGCAGTTTGGTGGGACAGGGCGTTCGCGAGCAGTACTTC. Its protein product is CASSLVGQGVREQYF.